The T cell receptor beta chain under discussion was sequenced for a study of shared clonotypes between healthy human individuals. V trimming: 4 bases; J trimming: 0 bases; junction bases outside the gene matches: 5. Germline assignment: CDR1 MGHRA and CDR2 YSYEKL. CDR3 length equals 16 residues. Sequenced by immunoSEQ multiplex PCR; TCRdb stores in-frame clones only, minus some. This sample has some 1.5 million clones; 95% to 99% occur once, and the top ten carry 0.4% to 0.55%. This TCR was sampled from a young man in good health. The specimen sequenced was naive CD4+ T cells sorted from blood. Subset given: CD45RA+ positively selected. The chain couples TRBV4-1 to TRBJ2-3, with 9 bases aligning to TRBD2. CDR3 region: CASSRPTSGSTDTQYF. DNA for the CDR3: TGCGCCAGCAGCCGACCGACTAGCGGTAGCACAGATACGCAGTATTTT.